This is a list of T cell receptor beta chains from one sample in a study of blood T cell repertoires in COVID-19. Measured with immunoSEQ multiplex PCR; TCRdb has only the in-frame clones, and not every one. Of under 100,000 clones listed, around 90% were seen once; the top ten hold 3% to 3.5%. Sequencing was done on a sample of peripheral blood. These receptors were collected from a woman in her 70s with acute or convalescent COVID-19. Both conserved end residues are part of each CDR3. The order of the fields is clone size, CDR3 length, J gene, V gene, CDR3 protein. The size entry is marked missing in some rows and otherwise reads once, few, many or a size class.

clone size: once; CDR3 length: 16; J gene: TRBJ2-3; V gene: TRBV29-1; CDR3 protein: CSVVNLYGTGTDTQYF
clone size: .; CDR3 length: 14; J gene: TRBJ2-3; V gene: TRBV10-3; CDR3 protein: CAMQGAIGTDTQYF
clone size: .; CDR3 length: 11; J gene: TRBJ1-5; V gene: TRBV28; CDR3 protein: CASSYLRTQHF
clone size: .; CDR3 length: 17; J gene: TRBJ2-1; V gene: TRBV24-1; CDR3 protein: CATSAVTSGPSYNEQFF
clone size: .; CDR3 length: 19; J gene: TRBJ2-2; V gene: TRBV28; CDR3 protein: CASSLWGWDSLTYPGELFF
clone size: .; CDR3 length: 11; J gene: TRBJ1-6; V gene: TRBV20-1; CDR3 protein: CSASGREPLHF
clone size: .; CDR3 length: 15; J gene: TRBJ1-3; V gene: TRBV7-6; CDR3 protein: CASSPSADSGNTIYF
clone size: .; CDR3 length: 17; J gene: TRBJ1-6; V gene: TRBV4-1; CDR3 protein: CASSAGYRDSYNSPLHF
clone size: .; CDR3 length: 14; J gene: TRBJ2-2; V gene: TRBV6-5; CDR3 protein: CASRWGRETGELFF
clone size: .; CDR3 length: 16; J gene: TRBJ2-1; V gene: TRBV7-9; CDR3 protein: CASSLVRPGVLDEQFF
clone size: few; CDR3 length: 15; J gene: TRBJ1-2; V gene: TRBV4-1; CDR3 protein: CASSQDFPANYGYTF
clone size: .; CDR3 length: 15; J gene: TRBJ1-1; V gene: TRBV19; CDR3 protein: CASRRPGDQNTEAFF
clone size: once; CDR3 length: 15; J gene: TRBJ2-3; V gene: TRBV3-1/TRBV3-2; CDR3 protein: CASSRGGGFADTQYF
clone size: .; CDR3 length: 14; J gene: TRBJ2-3; V gene: TRBV6-5; CDR3 protein: CASSYADSTDTQYF
clone size: .; CDR3 length: 15; J gene: TRBJ1-1; V gene: TRBV19; CDR3 protein: CASSLPDRANAEAFF
clone size: .; CDR3 length: 15; J gene: TRBJ2-3; V gene: TRBV30; CDR3 protein: CAWSPAGISADTQYF
clone size: .; CDR3 length: 15; J gene: TRBJ2-7; V gene: TRBV24-1; CDR3 protein: CATSDPLAGAHEQYF
clone size: .; CDR3 length: 12; J gene: TRBJ1-2; V gene: TRBV12-3/TRBV12-4; CDR3 protein: CASSLAARGYTF
clone size: .; CDR3 length: 13; J gene: TRBJ1-2; V gene: TRBV18; CDR3 protein: CASSLTQGEGYTF
clone size: .; CDR3 length: 15; J gene: TRBJ1-3; V gene: TRBV6-4; CDR3 protein: CASSDGTGAGNTIYF
clone size: .; CDR3 length: 13; J gene: TRBJ2-5; V gene: TRBV5-1; CDR3 protein: CASTLARQETQYF
clone size: .; CDR3 length: 16; J gene: TRBJ1-1; V gene: TRBV19; CDR3 protein: CASSILSGFMNTEAFF
clone size: .; CDR3 length: 16; J gene: TRBJ2-3; V gene: TRBV7-6; CDR3 protein: CASSLHQLTSTDTQYF
clone size: .; CDR3 length: 16; J gene: TRBJ1-2; V gene: TRBV19; CDR3 protein: CASSYGGTGGALGYTF
clone size: .; CDR3 length: 15; J gene: TRBJ2-2; V gene: TRBV4-1; CDR3 protein: CASSHASAITGELFF
clone size: .; CDR3 length: 16; J gene: TRBJ1-2; V gene: TRBV19; CDR3 protein: CASSPSPVALNYGYTF
clone size: .; CDR3 length: 16; J gene: TRBJ2-1; V gene: TRBV19; CDR3 protein: CASSRAGAPTYNEQFF
clone size: .; CDR3 length: 13; J gene: TRBJ2-3; V gene: TRBV6-2/TRBV6-3; CDR3 protein: CASSLTSTDTQYF
clone size: .; CDR3 length: 14; J gene: TRBJ2-3; V gene: TRBV3-1/TRBV3-2; CDR3 protein: CASSQLAGELAQYF
clone size: few; CDR3 length: 14; J gene: TRBJ1-2; V gene: TRBV18; CDR3 protein: CASSGDRANYGYTF
clone size: .; CDR3 length: 15; J gene: TRBJ2-1; V gene: TRBV28; CDR3 protein: CASSPRTGLHNEQFF
clone size: .; CDR3 length: 16; J gene: TRBJ1-5; V gene: TRBV7-9; CDR3 protein: CASSFGTANSNQPQHF
clone size: .; CDR3 length: 17; J gene: TRBJ1-4; V gene: TRBV5-4; CDR3 protein: CASSETGGASPHGKLFF
clone size: .; CDR3 length: 11; J gene: TRBJ1-2; V gene: TRBV15; CDR3 protein: CATSSSYGYTF
clone size: .; CDR3 length: 14; J gene: TRBJ1-1; V gene: TRBV5-1; CDR3 protein: CASSQTVMNTEAFF
clone size: .; CDR3 length: 19; J gene: TRBJ2-2; V gene: TRBV28; CDR3 protein: CASLFSSLAGGPDTGELFF
clone size: few; CDR3 length: 15; J gene: TRBJ1-4; V gene: TRBV5-4; CDR3 protein: CASSLGRTTNEKLFF
clone size: .; CDR3 length: 15; J gene: TRBJ1-6; V gene: TRBV3-1/TRBV3-2; CDR3 protein: CASSQYQGSTSPLHF
clone size: .; CDR3 length: 11; J gene: TRBJ2-1; V gene: TRBV20-1; CDR3 protein: CSATRTGEQFF
clone size: .; CDR3 length: 17; J gene: TRBJ2-3; V gene: TRBV12-2; CDR3 protein: CASRLSIVFLSTDTQYF
clone size: .; CDR3 length: 15; J gene: TRBJ1-4; V gene: TRBV2; CDR3 protein: CASSTEGISPEKLFF
clone size: .; CDR3 length: 16; J gene: TRBJ2-2; V gene: TRBV6-1; CDR3 protein: CASSEAQGTRTGELFF
clone size: few; CDR3 length: 16; J gene: TRBJ1-1; V gene: TRBV28; CDR3 protein: CASSDPKRQENTEAFF
clone size: .; CDR3 length: 14; J gene: TRBJ2-2; V gene: TRBV6-5; CDR3 protein: CASRLERDTGELFF
clone size: .; CDR3 length: 17; J gene: TRBJ2-1; V gene: TRBV12-5; CDR3 protein: CASGLNLRLAEWDEQFF
clone size: .; CDR3 length: 14; J gene: TRBJ1-2; V gene: TRBV28; CDR3 protein: CASSLDNRNYGYTF
clone size: .; CDR3 length: 14; J gene: TRBJ2-5; V gene: TRBV11-2; CDR3 protein: CASSFGQGEETQYF
clone size: .; CDR3 length: 17; J gene: TRBJ2-7; V gene: TRBV18; CDR3 protein: CASSPGPTSSSSYEQYF
clone size: .; CDR3 length: 15; J gene: TRBJ2-4; V gene: TRBV2; CDR3 protein: CASSDSGRTKNIQYF
clone size: .; CDR3 length: 15; J gene: TRBJ2-1; V gene: TRBV4-2; CDR3 protein: CASSQVSGGVNEQFF
clone size: .; CDR3 length: 17; J gene: TRBJ2-1; V gene: TRBV11-3; CDR3 protein: CASSLKFGTGSYNEQFF
clone size: .; CDR3 length: 12; J gene: TRBJ1-1; V gene: TRBV19; CDR3 protein: CASRGPVGLAFF
clone size: .; CDR3 length: 14; J gene: TRBJ1-5; V gene: TRBV7-9; CDR3 protein: CASSLGGGDQPQHF
clone size: .; CDR3 length: 15; J gene: TRBJ2-1; V gene: TRBV4-1; CDR3 protein: CASSQLAGPFNEQFF